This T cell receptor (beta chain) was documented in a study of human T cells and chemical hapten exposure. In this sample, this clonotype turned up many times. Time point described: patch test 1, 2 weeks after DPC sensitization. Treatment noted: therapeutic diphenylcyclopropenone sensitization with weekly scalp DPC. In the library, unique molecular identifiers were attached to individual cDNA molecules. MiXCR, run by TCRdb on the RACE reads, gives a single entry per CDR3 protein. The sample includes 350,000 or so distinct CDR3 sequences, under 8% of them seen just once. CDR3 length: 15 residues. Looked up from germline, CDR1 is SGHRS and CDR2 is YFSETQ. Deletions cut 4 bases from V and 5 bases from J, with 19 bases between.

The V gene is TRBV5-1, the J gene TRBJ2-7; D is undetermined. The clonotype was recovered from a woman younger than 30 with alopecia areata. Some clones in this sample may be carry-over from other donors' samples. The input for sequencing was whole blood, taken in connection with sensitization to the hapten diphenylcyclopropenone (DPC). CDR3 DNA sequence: TGCGCCAGCAGCCGTCTCAGCCCCTGGCTGCACGAGCAGTACTTC. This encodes CASSRLSPWLHEQYF.